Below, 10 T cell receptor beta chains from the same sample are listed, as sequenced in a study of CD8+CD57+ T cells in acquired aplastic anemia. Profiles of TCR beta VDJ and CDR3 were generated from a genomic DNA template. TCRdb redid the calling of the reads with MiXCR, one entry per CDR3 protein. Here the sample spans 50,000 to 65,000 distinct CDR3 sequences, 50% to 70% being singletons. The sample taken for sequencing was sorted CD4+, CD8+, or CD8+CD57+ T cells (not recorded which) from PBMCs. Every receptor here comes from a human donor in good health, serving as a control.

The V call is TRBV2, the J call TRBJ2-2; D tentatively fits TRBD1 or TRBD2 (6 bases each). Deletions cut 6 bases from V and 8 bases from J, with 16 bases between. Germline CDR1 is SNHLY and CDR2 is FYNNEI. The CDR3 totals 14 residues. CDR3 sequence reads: CASSDEWGAGELFF. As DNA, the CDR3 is TGTGCCAGCAGCGATGAGTGGGGGGCTGGGGAGCTGTTTTTT.

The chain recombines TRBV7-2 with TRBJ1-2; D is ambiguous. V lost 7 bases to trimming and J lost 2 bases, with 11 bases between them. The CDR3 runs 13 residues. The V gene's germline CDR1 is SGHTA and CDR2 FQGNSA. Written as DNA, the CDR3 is TGTGCCAGCATCTTCCGGAAGAACTATGGCTACACCTTC. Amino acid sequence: CASIFRKNYGYTF.

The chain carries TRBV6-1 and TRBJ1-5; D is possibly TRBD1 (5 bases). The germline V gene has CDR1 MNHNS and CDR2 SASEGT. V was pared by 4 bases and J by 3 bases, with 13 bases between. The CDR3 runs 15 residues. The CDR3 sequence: CASSVEGQINQPQHF. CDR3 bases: TGTGCCAGCAGTGTCGAGGGGCAGATCAATCAGCCCCAGCATTTT.

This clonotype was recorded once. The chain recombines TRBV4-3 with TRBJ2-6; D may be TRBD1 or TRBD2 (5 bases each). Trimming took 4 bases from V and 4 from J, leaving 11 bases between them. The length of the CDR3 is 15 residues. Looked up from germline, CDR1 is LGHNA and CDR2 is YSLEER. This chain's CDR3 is CASSPGTGGANVLTF. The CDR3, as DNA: TGCGCCAGCAGCCCGGGGACGGGAGGGGCCAACGTCCTGACTTTC.

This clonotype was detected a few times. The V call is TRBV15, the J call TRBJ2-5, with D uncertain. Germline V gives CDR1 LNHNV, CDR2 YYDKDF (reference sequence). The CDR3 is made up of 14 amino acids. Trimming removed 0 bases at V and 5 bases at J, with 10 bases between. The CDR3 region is CATSRDLGQETQYF. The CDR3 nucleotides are TGTGCCACCAGCAGAGATCTAGGTCAGGAGACCCAGTACTTC.

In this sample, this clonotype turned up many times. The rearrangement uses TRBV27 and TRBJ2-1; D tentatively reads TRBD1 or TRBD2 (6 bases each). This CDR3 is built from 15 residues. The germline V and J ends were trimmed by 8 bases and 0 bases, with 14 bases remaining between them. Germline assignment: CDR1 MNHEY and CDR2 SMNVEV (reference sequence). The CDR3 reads CASRTGASSYNEQFF. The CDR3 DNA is TGTGCCAGCCGCACGGGGGCTTCCTCCTACAATGAGCAGTTCTTC.

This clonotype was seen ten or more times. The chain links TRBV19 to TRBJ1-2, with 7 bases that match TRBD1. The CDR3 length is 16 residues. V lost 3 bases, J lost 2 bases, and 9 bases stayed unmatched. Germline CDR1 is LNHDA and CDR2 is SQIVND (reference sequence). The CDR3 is CASSIERSGGNYGYTF. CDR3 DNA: TGTGCCAGTAGTATCGAGCGGTCAGGGGGGAACTATGGCTACACCTTC.

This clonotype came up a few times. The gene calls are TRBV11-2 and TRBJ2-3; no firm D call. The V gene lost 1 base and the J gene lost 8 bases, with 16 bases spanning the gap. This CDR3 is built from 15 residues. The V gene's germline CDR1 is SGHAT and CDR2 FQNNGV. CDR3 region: CASSLGGPPAGTQYF. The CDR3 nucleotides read TGTGCCAGCAGCTTAGGTGGGCCCCCCGCAGGTACGCAGTATTTT.

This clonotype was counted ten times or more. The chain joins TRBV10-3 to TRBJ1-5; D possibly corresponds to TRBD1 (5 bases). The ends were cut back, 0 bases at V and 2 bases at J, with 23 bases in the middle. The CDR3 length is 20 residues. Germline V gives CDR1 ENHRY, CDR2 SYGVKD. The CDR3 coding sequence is TGTGCCATCAGTGAGTCGAGCCTTGTCTCAGGGTTAGAGGGCAATCAGCCCCAGCATTTT. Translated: CAISESSLVSGLEGNQPQHF.

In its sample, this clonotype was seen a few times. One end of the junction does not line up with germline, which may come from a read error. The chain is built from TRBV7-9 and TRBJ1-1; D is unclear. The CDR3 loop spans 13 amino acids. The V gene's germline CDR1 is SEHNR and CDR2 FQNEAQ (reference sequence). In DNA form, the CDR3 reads TGCGCCAGCACCACACAGTGGAACACTGAAGCTTTCTTT. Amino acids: CASTTQWNTEAFF. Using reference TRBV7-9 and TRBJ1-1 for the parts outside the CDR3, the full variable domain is DTGVSQNPRHKITKRGQNVTFRCDPISEHNRLYWYRQTLGQGPEFLTYFQNEAQLEKSRLLSDRFSAERPKGSFSTLEIQRTEQGDSAMYLCASTTQWNTEAFFGQGTRLTVV.